These 2 T cell receptor beta chains were sequenced from one sample in a study of Graves' ophthalmopathy and Graves' hyperthyroidism. The TCR beta CDR3 regions underwent amplification from RNA transcripts. Scientists carried out first-round RT-PCR using HTBI primers and then a second-round multiplex PCR. MiXCR was run by TCRdb on the multiplex PCR reads, yielding one entry per CDR3 protein. Of 580,000 or so distinct CDR3 sequences in the sample, about two fifths are singletons; the top ten hold around 4%. The sequencing sample was made of peripheral blood or thyroid tissue (not recorded which). These receptors were obtained from an adult man with Graves' hyperthyroidism.

The sample holds a few counts of this clonotype. This chain joins TRBV5-1 and TRBJ2-5, with TRBD2 matching 8 bases. The CDR3 consists of 18 residues. Germline CDR1 reads SGHRS; CDR2 reads YFSETQ. J was trimmed by 4 bases and V by 4 bases; bases with no gene match: 18. The CDR3 nucleotides read TGCGCCAGCAGCGAAGCTGTAAGAAGCGGGAGTGCGCGAGAGACCCAGTACTTC. This codes for CASSEAVRSGSARETQYF.

The chain couples TRBV27 to TRBJ2-7; 12 positions match TRBD1. The CDR3 length is 15 residues. Looked up from germline, CDR1 is MNHEY and CDR2 is SMNVEV (reference sequence). The CDR3 loop is CVVCAGTGGCREQYF. In DNA form, the CDR3 reads TGTGTAGTCTGCGCGGGGACAGGGGGCTGTCGCGAGCAGTACTTC.